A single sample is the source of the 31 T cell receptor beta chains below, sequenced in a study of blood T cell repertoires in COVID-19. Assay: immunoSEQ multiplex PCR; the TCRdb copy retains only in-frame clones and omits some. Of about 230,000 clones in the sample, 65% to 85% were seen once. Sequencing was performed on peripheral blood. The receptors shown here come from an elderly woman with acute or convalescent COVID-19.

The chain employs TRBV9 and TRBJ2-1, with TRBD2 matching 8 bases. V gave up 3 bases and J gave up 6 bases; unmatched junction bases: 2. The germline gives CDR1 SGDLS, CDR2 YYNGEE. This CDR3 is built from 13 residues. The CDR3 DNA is TGTGCCAGCAGCGACGGGGGGGCCAATGAGCAGTTCTTC. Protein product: CASSDGGANEQFF.

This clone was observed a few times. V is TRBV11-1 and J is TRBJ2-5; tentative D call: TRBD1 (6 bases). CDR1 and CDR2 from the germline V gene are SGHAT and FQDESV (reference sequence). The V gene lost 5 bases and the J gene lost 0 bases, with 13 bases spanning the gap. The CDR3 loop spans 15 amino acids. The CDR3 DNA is TGTGCCAGCAGCGCCCGGGACACCTACCAAGAGACCCAGTACTTC. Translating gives CASSARDTYQETQYF.

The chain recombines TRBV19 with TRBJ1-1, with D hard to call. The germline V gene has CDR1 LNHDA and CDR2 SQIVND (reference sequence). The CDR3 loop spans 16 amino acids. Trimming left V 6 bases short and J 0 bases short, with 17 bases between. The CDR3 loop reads CASSPATVLMNTEAFF. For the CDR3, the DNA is TGTGCCAGTAGCCCGGCTACAGTTCTCATGAACACTGAAGCTTTCTTT.

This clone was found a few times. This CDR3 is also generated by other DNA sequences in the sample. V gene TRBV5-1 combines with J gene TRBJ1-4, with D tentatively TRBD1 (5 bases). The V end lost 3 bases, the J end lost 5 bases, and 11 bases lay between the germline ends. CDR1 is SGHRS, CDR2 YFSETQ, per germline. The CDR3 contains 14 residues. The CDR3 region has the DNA TGCGCCAGCAGCTCGGGGGGTTCGAATGAAAAACTGTTTTTT. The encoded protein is CASSSGGSNEKLFF. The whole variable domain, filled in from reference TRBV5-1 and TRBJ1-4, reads KAGVTQTPRYLIKTRGQQVTLSCSPISGHRSVSWYQQTPGQGLQFLFEYFSETQRNKGNFPGRFSGRQFSNSRSEMNVSTLELGDSALYLCASSSGGSNEKLFFGSGTQLSVL.

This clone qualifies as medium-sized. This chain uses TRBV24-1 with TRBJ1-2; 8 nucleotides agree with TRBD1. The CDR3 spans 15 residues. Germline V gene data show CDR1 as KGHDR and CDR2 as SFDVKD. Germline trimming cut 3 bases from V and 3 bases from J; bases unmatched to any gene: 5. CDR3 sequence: CATSDAGQADYGYTF. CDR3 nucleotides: TGTGCCACCAGTGATGCGGGACAGGCAGACTATGGCTACACCTTC.

In nucleotides, the CDR3 is TGTGCCACCCCAACAAACCCAGGGGCATCCTACGGGCGGTACTTC. Its translation: CATPTNPGASYGRYF. This sequence joins TRBV28 and TRBJ2-7, with D possibly being TRBD1 (6 bases). V was shortened by 10 bases and J by 12 bases, with 31 bases between the two germline ends. The CDR3 runs to 15 residues. In germline, CDR1 is MDHEN, CDR2 SYDVKM.

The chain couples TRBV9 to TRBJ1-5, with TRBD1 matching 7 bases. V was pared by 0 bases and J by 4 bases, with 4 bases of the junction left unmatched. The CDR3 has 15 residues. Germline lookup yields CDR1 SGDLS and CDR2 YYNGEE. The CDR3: CASSVGQGGNQPQHF. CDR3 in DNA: TGTGCCAGCAGCGTAGGACAGGGCGGTAATCAGCCCCAGCATTTT.

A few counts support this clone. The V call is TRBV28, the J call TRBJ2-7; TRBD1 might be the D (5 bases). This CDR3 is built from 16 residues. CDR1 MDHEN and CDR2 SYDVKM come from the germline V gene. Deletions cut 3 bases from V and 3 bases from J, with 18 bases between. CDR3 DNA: TGTGCCAGCAGTTTGTCGACAGCAAATTTTCTCTACGAGCAGTACTTC. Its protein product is CASSLSTANFLYEQYF. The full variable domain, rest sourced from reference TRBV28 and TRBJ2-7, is DVKVTQSSRYLVKRTGEKVFLECVQDMDHENMFWYRQDPGLGLRLIYFSYDVKMKEKGDIPEGYSVSREKKERFSLILESASTNQTSMYLCASSLSTANFLYEQYFGPGTRLTVT.

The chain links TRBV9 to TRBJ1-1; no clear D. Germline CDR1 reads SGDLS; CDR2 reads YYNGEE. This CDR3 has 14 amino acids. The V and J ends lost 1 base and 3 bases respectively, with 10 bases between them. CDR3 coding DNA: TGTGCCAGCAGCGTACATACCGGGGACACTGAAGCTTTCTTT. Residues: CASSVHTGDTEAFF. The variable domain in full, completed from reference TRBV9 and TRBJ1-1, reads DSGVTQTPKHLITATGQRVTLRCSPRSGDLSVYWYQQSLDQGLQFLIQYYNGEERAKGNILERFSAQQFPDLHSELNLSSLELGDSALYFCASSVHTGDTEAFFGQGTRLTVV.

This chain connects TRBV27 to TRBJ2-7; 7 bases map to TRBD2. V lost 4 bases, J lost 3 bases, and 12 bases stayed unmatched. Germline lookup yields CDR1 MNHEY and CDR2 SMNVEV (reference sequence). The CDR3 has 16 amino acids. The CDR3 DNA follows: TGTGCCAGCAGTTCCCCCATGACTAGCAAGTTCTACGAGCAGTACTTC. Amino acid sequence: CASSSPMTSKFYEQYF.

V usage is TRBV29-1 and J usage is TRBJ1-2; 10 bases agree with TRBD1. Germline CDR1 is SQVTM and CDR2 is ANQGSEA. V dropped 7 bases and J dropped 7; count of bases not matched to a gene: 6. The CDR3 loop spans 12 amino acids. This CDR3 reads CSARQGAAGYTF. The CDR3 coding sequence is TGCAGCGCCCGACAGGGGGCAGCTGGCTACACCTTC.

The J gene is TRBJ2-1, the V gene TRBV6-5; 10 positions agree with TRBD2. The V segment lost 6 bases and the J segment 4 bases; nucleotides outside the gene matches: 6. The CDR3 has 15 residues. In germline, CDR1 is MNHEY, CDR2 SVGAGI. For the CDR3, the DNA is TGTGCCAGCAGAACCCGGACTAGCGGTTACAATGAGCAGTTCTTC. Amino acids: CASRTRTSGYNEQFF.

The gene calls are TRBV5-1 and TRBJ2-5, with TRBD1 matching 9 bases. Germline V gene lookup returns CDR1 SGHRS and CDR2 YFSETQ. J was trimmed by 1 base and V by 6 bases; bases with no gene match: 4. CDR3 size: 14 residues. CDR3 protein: CASTYRGLQETQYF. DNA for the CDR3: TGCGCCAGCACCTACAGGGGGCTCCAAGAGACCCAGTACTTC.

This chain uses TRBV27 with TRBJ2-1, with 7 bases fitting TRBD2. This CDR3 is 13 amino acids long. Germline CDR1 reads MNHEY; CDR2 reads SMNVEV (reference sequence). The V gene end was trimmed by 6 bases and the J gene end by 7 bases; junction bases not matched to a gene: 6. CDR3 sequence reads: CASSRTSVNEQFF. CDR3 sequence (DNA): TGTGCCAGCAGCCGGACTAGTGTTAATGAGCAGTTCTTC.

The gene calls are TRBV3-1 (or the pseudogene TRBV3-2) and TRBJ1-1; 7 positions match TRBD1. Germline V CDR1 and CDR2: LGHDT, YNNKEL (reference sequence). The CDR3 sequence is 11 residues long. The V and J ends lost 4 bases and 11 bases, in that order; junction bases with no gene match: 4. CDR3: CASSLGGEAFF. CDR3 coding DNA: TGTGCCAGCAGCCTAGGGGGCGAGGCTTTCTTT.

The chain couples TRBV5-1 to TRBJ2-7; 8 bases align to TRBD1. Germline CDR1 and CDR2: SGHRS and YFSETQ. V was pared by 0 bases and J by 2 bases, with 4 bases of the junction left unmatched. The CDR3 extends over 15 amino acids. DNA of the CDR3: TGCGCCAGCAGCTTGGGGGGACAGGATACCTACGAGCAGTACTTC. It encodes CASSLGGQDTYEQYF.

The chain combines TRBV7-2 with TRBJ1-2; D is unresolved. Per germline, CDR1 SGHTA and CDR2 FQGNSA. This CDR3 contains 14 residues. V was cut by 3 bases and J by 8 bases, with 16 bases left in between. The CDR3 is CASSLETVSRGYTF. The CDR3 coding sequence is TGTGCCAGCAGCTTGGAGACGGTTTCCAGAGGCTACACCTTC.

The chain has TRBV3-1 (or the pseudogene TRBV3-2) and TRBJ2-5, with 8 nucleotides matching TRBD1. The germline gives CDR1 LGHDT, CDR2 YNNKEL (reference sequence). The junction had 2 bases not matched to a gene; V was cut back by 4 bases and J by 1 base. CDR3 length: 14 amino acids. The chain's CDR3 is CASSRDRRQETQYF. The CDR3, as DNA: TGTGCCAGCAGCCGGGACAGGCGCCAAGAGACCCAGTACTTC.

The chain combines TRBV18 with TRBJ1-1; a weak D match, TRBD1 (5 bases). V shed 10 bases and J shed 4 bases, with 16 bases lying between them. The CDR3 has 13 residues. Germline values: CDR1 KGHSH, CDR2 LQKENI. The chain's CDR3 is CATGEGPGTEAFF. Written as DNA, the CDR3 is TGTGCCACTGGGGAGGGGCCGGGCACTGAAGCTTTCTTT.

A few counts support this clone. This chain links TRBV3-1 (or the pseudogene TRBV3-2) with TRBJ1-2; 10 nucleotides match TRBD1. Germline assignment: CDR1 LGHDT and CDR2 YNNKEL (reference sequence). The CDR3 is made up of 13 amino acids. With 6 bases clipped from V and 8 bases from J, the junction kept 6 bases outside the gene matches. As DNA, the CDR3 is TGTGCCAGCAGGCACGGGACAGGGGACGGCTACACCTTC. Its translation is CASRHGTGDGYTF.

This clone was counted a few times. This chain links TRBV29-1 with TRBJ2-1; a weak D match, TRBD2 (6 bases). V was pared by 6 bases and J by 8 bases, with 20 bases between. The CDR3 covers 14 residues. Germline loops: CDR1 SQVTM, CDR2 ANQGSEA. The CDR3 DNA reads TGCAGCGTCACCCCAAGCGGGCCTTGGGATGAGCAGTTCTTC. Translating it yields CSVTPSGPWDEQFF.

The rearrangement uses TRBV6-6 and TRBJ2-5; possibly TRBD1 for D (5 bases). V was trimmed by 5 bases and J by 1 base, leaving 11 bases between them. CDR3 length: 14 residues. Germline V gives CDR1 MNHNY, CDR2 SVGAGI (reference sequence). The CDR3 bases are TGTGCCAGCAGTATTACAGGAGTCCAAGAGACCCAGTACTTC. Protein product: CASSITGVQETQYF.

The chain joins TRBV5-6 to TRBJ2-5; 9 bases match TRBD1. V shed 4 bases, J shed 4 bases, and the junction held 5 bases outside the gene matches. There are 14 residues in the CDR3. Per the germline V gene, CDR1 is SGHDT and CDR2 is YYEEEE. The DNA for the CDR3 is TGTGCCAGCAGCACGAGACAGGGGGGAGAGACCCAGTACTTC. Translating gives CASSTRQGGETQYF.

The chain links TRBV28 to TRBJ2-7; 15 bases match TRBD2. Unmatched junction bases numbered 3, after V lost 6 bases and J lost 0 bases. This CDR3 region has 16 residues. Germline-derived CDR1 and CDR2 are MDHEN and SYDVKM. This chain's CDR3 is CASRGLAGGNSYEQYF. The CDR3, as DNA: TGTGCCAGCAGGGGACTAGCGGGAGGAAACTCCTACGAGCAGTACTTC.

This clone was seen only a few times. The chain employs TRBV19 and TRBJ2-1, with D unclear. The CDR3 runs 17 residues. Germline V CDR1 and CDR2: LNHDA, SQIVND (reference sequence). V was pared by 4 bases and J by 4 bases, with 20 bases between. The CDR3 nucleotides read TGTGCCAGTAGTACAACATCCGGAGCCCTACGGTACAATGAGCAGTTCTTC. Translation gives CASSTTSGALRYNEQFF.

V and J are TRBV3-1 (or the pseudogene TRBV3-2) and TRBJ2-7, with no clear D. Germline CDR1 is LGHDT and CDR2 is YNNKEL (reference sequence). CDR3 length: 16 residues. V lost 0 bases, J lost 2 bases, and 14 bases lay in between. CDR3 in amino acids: CASSQELRRSTYEQYF. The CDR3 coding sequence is TGTGCCAGCAGCCAAGAATTACGGCGGTCAACCTACGAGCAGTACTTC.

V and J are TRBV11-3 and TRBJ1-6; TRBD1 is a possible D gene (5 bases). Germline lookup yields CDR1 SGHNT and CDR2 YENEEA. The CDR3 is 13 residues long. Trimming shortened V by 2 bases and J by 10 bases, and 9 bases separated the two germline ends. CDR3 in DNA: TGTGCCAGCAGCTTAAGGCGGGACTCACCCCTCCACTTT. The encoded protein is CASSLRRDSPLHF. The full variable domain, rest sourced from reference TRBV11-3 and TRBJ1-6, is EAGVVQSPRYKIIEKKQPVAFWCNPISGHNTLYWYLQNLGQGPELLIRYENEEAVDDSQLPKDRFSAERLKGVDSTLKIQPAELGDSAVYLCASSLRRDSPLHFGNGTRLTVT.

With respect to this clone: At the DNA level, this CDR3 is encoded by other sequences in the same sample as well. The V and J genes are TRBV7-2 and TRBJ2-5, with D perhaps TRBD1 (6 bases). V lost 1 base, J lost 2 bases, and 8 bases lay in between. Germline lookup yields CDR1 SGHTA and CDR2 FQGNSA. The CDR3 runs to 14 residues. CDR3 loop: CASSLVGAQETQYF. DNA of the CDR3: TGTGCCAGCAGCTTAGTGGGGGCACAAGAGACCCAGTACTTC.

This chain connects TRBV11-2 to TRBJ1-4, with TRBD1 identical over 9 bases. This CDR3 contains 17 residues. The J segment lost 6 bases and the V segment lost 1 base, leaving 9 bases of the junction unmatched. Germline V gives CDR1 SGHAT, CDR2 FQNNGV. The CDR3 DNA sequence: TGTGCCAGCAGCTTAGCCCGAACAGGGGGCAGAGATGAAAAACTGTTTTTT. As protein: CASSLARTGGRDEKLFF.

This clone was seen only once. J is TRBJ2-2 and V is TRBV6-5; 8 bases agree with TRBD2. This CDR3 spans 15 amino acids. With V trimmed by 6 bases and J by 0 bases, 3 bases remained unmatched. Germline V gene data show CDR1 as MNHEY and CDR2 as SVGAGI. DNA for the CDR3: TGTGCCAGCAGCATAGCGGGGACGAACACCGGGGAGCTGTTTTTT. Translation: CASSIAGTNTGELFF.

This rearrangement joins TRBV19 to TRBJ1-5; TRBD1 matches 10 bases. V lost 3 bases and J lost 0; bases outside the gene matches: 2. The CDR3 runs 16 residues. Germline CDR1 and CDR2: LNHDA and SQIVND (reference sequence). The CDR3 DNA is TGTGCCAGTAGTATGAGACAGGGGGCTAGCAATCAGCCCCAGCATTTT. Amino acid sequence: CASSMRQGASNQPQHF.